The sequence of this T cell receptor (beta chain) was determined in a study of CDR3 diversity in severe acne. About this clonotype itself: A read error may account for a junction end that differs from germline.

TCRdb analysed the PCR reads with MiXCR anew, one entry per CDR3 protein. Among more than 80,000 distinct CDR3 sequences listed, around 47% were seen once. The germline V gene encodes CDR1 KGHDR and CDR2 SFDVKD. The CDR3 loop spans 14 amino acids. This receptor was taken from a male donor with severe acne vulgaris. The genes are TRBV24-1 and TRBJ1-2; D is uncertain. Sequenced material: blood. The CDR3 DNA reads as TGTGCCACCAGTGATTTGGTCTACCCTTATGGCCACACCTTC. This translates into CATSDLVYPYGHTF.